The 14 T cell receptor beta chains reported below all come from one sample, sequenced in a study of shared clonotypes between healthy human individuals. Method: immunoSEQ multiplex PCR; TCRdb's copy keeps in-frame clones and lacks some. This table has some 700,000 clones, less than 95% appearing once. The specimen was memory CD8+ T cells from PBMCs. Subset denoted: CD45RO+ cells pooled with CCR7-negative TemRA cells. The receptors here all came from a man aged 18 to 29 in good health. Some clones in this sample may be carry-over from other donors' samples.

This clone was detected only a few times. The chain uses TRBV19 and TRBJ1-1; D gene unclear. The germline V gene has CDR1 LNHDA and CDR2 SQIVND (reference sequence). This CDR3 region has 12 residues. The V gene lost 6 bases and the J gene lost 4 bases, with 9 bases spanning the gap. This CDR3 reads CASRIRGTEAFF. The CDR3 DNA sequence: TGTGCCAGTAGGATCCGGGGCACTGAAGCTTTCTTT.

In its sample, this clone was seen a few times. J is TRBJ1-1 and V is TRBV27; D gene unclear. The V end was cut by 5 bases, the J end by 3 bases, with 13 bases between. CDR3 length: 14 residues. CDR1 is MNHEY and CDR2 is SMNVEV in the germline V gene (reference sequence). This CDR3 is CASSGGTPYTEAFF. The CDR3 nucleotides read TGTGCCAGCAGTGGAGGAACCCCTTACACTGAAGCTTTCTTT.

This sequence joins TRBV7-3 and TRBJ2-3; no reliable D call. V lost 6 bases and J lost 4, with 17 bases in between. Germline V gives CDR1 SGHTA, CDR2 FQGTGA. This CDR3 contains 15 residues. The CDR3 spells CASSLRGGWADTQYF. In nucleotides, the CDR3 is TGTGCCAGCAGTTTACGAGGTGGTTGGGCAGATACGCAGTATTTT.

The rearrangement joins TRBV7-8 to TRBJ1-2; D gene uncertain. In germline, CDR1 is SGHVS, CDR2 FQNEAQ. The V end was cut by 5 bases, the J end by 1 base, with 11 bases between. The CDR3 extends over 14 amino acids. The CDR3 loop is CASSPWRINYGYTF. The DNA of the CDR3 is TGTGCCAGCAGCCCCTGGCGCATTAACTATGGCTACACCTTC.

The CDR3 DNA reads TGTGCCAGCGAAGGGGTCGGGGTTGGGGAGCTGTTTTTT. Translating gives CASEGVGVGELFF. This chain uses TRBV28 with TRBJ2-2, with D perhaps being TRBD1 or TRBD2 (5 bases each). The CDR3 is 13 residues long. The V end was cut by 8 bases, the J end by 8 bases, with 15 bases between. The germline gives CDR1 MDHEN, CDR2 SYDVKM.

Points on this clone: One end of the junction does not line up with germline, which may come from a read error. The rearrangement uses TRBV7-3 and TRBJ2-1; 11 bases match TRBD2. The CDR3 spans 15 residues. CDR1 is SGHTA and CDR2 is FQGTGA in the germline V gene. CDR3 nucleotides: TGCGCCAGCACTCTAGCGGGAGGCACCTACAATGAGCAGTTCTTC. Translated: CASTLAGGTYNEQFF. Drawing the rest from reference TRBV7-3 and TRBJ2-1, the complete variable domain is GAGVSQTPSNKVTEKGKYVELRCDPISGHTALYWYRQSLGQGPEFLIYFQGTGAADDSGLPNDRFFAVRPEGSVSTLKIQRTERGDSAVYLCASTLAGGTYNEQFFGPGTRLTVL.

The CDR3, as DNA: TGTGCCAGCAGCCCGAAAAGATCCGGACAGTTTTCCTACGAGCAGTACTTC. This translates into CASSPKRSGQFSYEQYF. The chain carries TRBV7-6 and TRBJ2-7; possibly TRBD1 for D (6 bases). Looked up from germline, CDR1 is SGHVS and CDR2 is FNYEAQ. The CDR3 contains 17 residues. V was pared by 5 bases and J by 1 base, with 21 bases between.

The V and J genes are TRBV14 and TRBJ2-6; 10 bases are a match to TRBD1. Per germline, CDR1 SGHDN and CDR2 FVKESK. V lost 4 bases and J lost 0; bases outside the gene matches: 6. The CDR3 runs to 18 residues. The CDR3 loop reads CASSLPGQGPSGANVLTF. In DNA form, the CDR3 reads TGTGCCAGCAGCCTCCCGGGACAGGGGCCCTCTGGGGCCAACGTCCTGACTTTC.

The rearrangement uses TRBV9 and TRBJ2-2; a weak D match, TRBD2 (7 bases). The germline V gene has CDR1 SGDLS and CDR2 YYNGEE. V shed 4 bases and J shed 3 bases, with 13 bases lying between them. The CDR3 covers 15 residues. CDR3 bases: TGTGCCAGCAGCCCGTCCGGGGGGCACACCGGGGAGCTGTTTTTT. Protein sequence: CASSPSGGHTGELFF.

In this sample, this clone turned up a few times. The chain carries TRBV28 and TRBJ1-1; 8 nucleotides match TRBD1. The CDR3 covers 15 residues. CDR1 MDHEN and CDR2 SYDVKM come from the germline V gene. V was pared by 5 bases and J by 4 bases, with 9 bases of the junction left unmatched. The CDR3 here is CASSPGTGPGTEAFF. In nucleotides, the CDR3 is TGTGCCAGCAGTCCCGGGACAGGTCCGGGCACTGAAGCTTTCTTT.

The chain links TRBV29-1 to TRBJ2-3; D is tentatively TRBD1 or TRBD2 (5 bases each). Germline V gene data show CDR1 as SQVTM and CDR2 as ANQGSEA. The ends were cut back, 5 bases at V and 6 bases at J, with 21 bases in the middle. This CDR3 comprises 15 residues. The CDR3 nucleotides read TGCAGCGTTCGGGACGGGATGGCATATCTGGATACGCAGTATTTT. Protein product: CSVRDGMAYLDTQYF.

The chain recombines TRBV7-7 with TRBJ2-5; a weak D match, TRBD1 (5 bases). V was shortened by 5 bases and J by 1 base, with 8 bases between the two germline ends. The germline gives CDR1 SSHAT, CDR2 FNYEAQ (reference sequence). The CDR3 covers 13 residues. The CDR3 DNA sequence: TGTGCCAGCAGCAGACAGATCCAAGAGACCCAGTACTTC. Translated, it gives CASSRQIQETQYF.

The chain couples TRBV6-5 to TRBJ2-7; D is perhaps TRBD1 (6 bases). The CDR3 runs to 13 residues. The germline CDR1 and CDR2 sequences are MNHEY and SVGAGI. V lost 11 bases, J lost 1 base, and 15 bases lay in between. For the CDR3, the DNA is TGTGCCGTAACCCCAGGGGATTCCTACGAGCAGTACTTC. This sequence encodes CAVTPGDSYEQYF.

The gene calls are TRBV27 and TRBJ2-7; D is unclear. This CDR3 has 16 residues. Trimming shortened V by 4 bases and J by 0 bases, and 16 bases separated the two germline ends. Germline-derived CDR1 and CDR2 are MNHEY and SMNVEV (reference sequence). The CDR3 is CASSSSVVTSSYEQYF. DNA for the CDR3: TGTGCCAGCAGTTCCTCGGTGGTCACGAGCTCCTACGAGCAGTACTTC.